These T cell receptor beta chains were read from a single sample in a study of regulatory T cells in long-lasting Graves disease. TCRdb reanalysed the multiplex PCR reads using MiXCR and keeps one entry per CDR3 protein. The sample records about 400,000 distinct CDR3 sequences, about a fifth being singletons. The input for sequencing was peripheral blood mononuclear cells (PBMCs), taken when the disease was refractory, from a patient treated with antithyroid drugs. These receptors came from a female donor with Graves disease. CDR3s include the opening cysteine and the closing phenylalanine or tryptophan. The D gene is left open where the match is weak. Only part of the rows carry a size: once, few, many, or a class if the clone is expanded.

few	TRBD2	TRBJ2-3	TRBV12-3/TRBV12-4	TGTGCCAGCAGTGATCTAGCGGGAGGGCCCACAGATACGCAGTATTTT	CASSDLAGGPTDTQYF
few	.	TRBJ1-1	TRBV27	TGTGCCAGCAGTACAGGGAGTACTGAAGCTTTCTTT	CASSTGSTEAFF
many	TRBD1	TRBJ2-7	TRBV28	TGTGCCAGCACCTCACCGGCGACAGGGGGCTTCTACGAGCAGTACTTC	CASTSPATGGFYEQYF
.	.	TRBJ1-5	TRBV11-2	TGTGCCAGCAGCTTAGATCTTGGGGGGGGCAATCAGCCCCAGCATTTT	CASSLDLGGGNQPQHF
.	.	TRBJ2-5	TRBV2	TGTGCCAGCAGTGACGATGAGACCCAGTACTTC	CASSDDETQYF
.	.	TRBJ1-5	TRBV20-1	TGCAGTGCTGTCCCCCCTTTATCCGCCCAGCATTTT	CSAVPPLSAQHF
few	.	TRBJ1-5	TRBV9	TGTGCCAGCAGCGCGGGAGGCAGCAATCAGCCCCAGCATTTT	CASSAGGSNQPQHF
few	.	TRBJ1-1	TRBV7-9	TGTGCCAGCAGCTTAGAAGGGGTCGGCACTGAAGCTTTCTTT	CASSLEGVGTEAFF
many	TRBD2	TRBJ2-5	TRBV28	TGTGCCAGCAGTTACGAGACTAGCGGGAGGAATCAAGAGACCCAGTACTTC	CASSYETSGRNQETQYF
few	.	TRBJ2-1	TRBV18	TGTGCCAGCTCACCATACTTGGATCGGAATGAGCAGTTCTTC	CASSPYLDRNEQFF
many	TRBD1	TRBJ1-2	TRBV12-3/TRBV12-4	TGTGCCAGCACCCCGACAGGGTTCTATGGCTACACCTTC	CASTPTGFYGYTF
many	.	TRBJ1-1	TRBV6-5	TGTGCCAGCAGTTATCCTCAGGGGACTGAAGCTTTCTTT	CASSYPQGTEAFF
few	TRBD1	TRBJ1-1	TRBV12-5	TGTGCTAGTGGTTTGAACCAAAAAACCCTCCTGCCGGGACAGGGGCCGGGGGACACTGAAGCTTTCTTT	CASGLNQKTLLPGQGPGDTEAFF
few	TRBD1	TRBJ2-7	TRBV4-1	TGCGCCAGCAGCCACATGACAGGGGTGTCCTACGAGCAGTACTTC	CASSHMTGVSYEQYF
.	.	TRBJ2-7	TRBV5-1	TGCGCCAGCAGCCCCCCTAGAGGGTCCGGCGAGCAGTACTTC	CASSPPRGSGEQYF
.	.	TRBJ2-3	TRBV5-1	TGCGCCAGCAGCTTGGCTATTGGGGCCACCACAGATACGCAGTATTTT	CASSLAIGATTDTQYF
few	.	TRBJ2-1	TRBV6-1	TGTGCCAGCAGCAATCGGGACACAAGCCCTTACAATGAGCAGTTCTTC	CASSNRDTSPYNEQFF
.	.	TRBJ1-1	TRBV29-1	TGCAGCGTTGATCCAGTTTACACTGAAGCTTTCTTT	CSVDPVYTEAFF
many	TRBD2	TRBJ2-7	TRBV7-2	TGTGCCAGCAGCGCACCTGGACTAGCGGGTAGCTCCTACGAGCAGTACTTC	CASSAPGLAGSSYEQYF
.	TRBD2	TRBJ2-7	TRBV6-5	TGTGCCAGCAGTTACGTCCTAGCGGATAACTACGAGCAGTACTTC	CASSYVLADNYEQYF
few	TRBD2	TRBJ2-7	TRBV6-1	TGTGCCAGCAGTCTCGGACTAGCGGCCTCCTACGAGCAGTACTTC	CASSLGLAASYEQYF
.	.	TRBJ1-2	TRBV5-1	TGCGCCAGCAGCTTGGAGGCCTCGGGTGGCTACACCTTC	CASSLEASGGYTF
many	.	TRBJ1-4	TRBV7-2	TGTGCCAGCAGCTTAAGTCCGGCTAATGAAAAACTGTTTTTT	CASSLSPANEKLFF
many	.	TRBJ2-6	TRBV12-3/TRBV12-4	TGTGCCAGCAGTTTGTCGGTGCCTGGGGCCAACGTCCTGACTTTC	CASSLSVPGANVLTF
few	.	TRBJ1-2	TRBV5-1	TGCGCCAGCAGCTTGGGTAATTTACAGGAGAACTATGGCTACACCTTC	CASSLGNLQENYGYTF
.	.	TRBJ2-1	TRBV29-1	TGCAGCGCGTGGGGTTACTACAATGAGCAGTTCTTC	CSAWGYYNEQFF
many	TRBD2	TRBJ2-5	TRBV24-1	TGTGCCACCAGTGATGGTGCTAGCGGGAGGAGGGGGGAGACCCAGTACTTC	CATSDGASGRRGETQYF
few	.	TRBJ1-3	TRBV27	TGTGCCAGCAGCAGATCAGGGGCCAAGGGAAACACCATATATTTT	CASSRSGAKGNTIYF
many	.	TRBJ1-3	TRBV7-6	TGTGCCAGCAGCTTAGGAGGGGGTGAAAACACCATATATTTT	CASSLGGGENTIYF
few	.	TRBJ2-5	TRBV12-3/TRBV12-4	TGTGCCAGCAGTTTGACAGTCAAACAAGAGACCCAGTACTTC	CASSLTVKQETQYF
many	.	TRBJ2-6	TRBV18	TGTGCCAGCCTCAGCCTCTCTGGGGCCAACGTCCTGACTTTC	CASLSLSGANVLTF
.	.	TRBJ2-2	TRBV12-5	TGTGCTAGTGGGCTTACCGGGGCCGCAGAACCCGGGGAGCTGTTTTTT	CASGLTGAAEPGELFF
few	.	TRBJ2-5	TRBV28	TGTGCCGGCAGTTATGGGGCAGGGGCTCAAGAGACCCAGTACTTC	CAGSYGAGAQETQYF
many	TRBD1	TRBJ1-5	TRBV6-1	TGTGCCAGCAGTGAAGCGAGTGGAGGGGGCTTATTTCAGCCCCAGCATTTT	CASSEASGGGLFQPQHF
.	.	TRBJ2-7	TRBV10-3	TGTGCCATCAGTGAGGTTTTGACGCCCGAGCAGTACTTC	CAISEVLTPEQYF
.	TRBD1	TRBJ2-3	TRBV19	TGTGCCAGCAGCTCTGGACAGGGGAGTGATACGCAGTATTTT	CASSSGQGSDTQYF
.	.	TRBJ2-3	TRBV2	TGTGCCAGCAGTGCTCAGGACGCCCGTTTAATTTTCCCAGATACGCAGTATTTT	CASSAQDARLIFPDTQYF
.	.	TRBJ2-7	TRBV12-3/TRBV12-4	TGTGCCAGCAGTCCCCGGGTGGGAGACTACGAGCAGTACTTC	CASSPRVGDYEQYF
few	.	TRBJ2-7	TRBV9	TGTGCCAGCAGCCCCGGCGGGGGCCCGATGAACGAGCAGTACTTC	CASSPGGGPMNEQYF
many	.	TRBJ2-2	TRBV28	TGTGCCAGCAGTTGGGCGGGAATGAACACCGGGGAGCTGTTTTTT	CASSWAGMNTGELFF
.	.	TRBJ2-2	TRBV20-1	TGCAGTGCTAGAGATCAGGGGAAATGGACCGGGGAGCTGTTTTTT	CSARDQGKWTGELFF
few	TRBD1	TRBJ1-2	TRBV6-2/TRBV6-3	TGTGCCAGCAGTTCCTGGGGACAGGAAGACTATGGCTACACCTTC	CASSSWGQEDYGYTF
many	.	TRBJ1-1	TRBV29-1	TGCAGCGTTGCGGCCAGGTTGAACACTGAAGCTTTCTTT	CSVAARLNTEAFF
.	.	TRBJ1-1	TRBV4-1	TGCGCCAGCCGCCCGGTCGAGGGCAAGGTTGAAGCTTTCTTT	CASRPVEGKVEAFF
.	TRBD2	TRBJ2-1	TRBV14	TGTGCCAGCAGCCAAGGGACTAGCGGTTACAATGAGCAGTTCTTC	CASSQGTSGYNEQFF
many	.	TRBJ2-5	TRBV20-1	TGCAGTGCTAGTATCCCACTAGCCCCCCAAGAGACCCAGTACTTC	CSASIPLAPQETQYF
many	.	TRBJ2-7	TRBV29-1	TGCAGCGTTGAGTCGGGCCTAGGACCCTACGAGCAGTACTTC	CSVESGLGPYEQYF
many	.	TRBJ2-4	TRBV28	TGTGCCAGCACCGCCGGGACACAAGCCAAAAACATTCAGTACTTC	CASTAGTQAKNIQYF
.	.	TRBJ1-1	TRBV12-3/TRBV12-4	TGTGCCAGCAGCCCGGGGGGCGGTGGCACTGAAGCTTTCTTT	CASSPGGGGTEAFF
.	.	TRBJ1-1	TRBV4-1	TGCGCCAGCAGCCAAATAATCCACACTGAAGCTTTCTTT	CASSQIIHTEAFF
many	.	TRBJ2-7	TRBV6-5	TGTGCCAGCAGTTACCGAGGACAGAGCTACGAGCAGTACTTC	CASSYRGQSYEQYF
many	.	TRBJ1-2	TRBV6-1	TGTGCCAGCAGCAATCAAGAAGGGCTTGGCTACACCTTC	CASSNQEGLGYTF
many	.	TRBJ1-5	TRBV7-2	TGTGCCAGCAGCTTAGGTCTGGGACCGAATCAGCCCCAGCATTTT	CASSLGLGPNQPQHF